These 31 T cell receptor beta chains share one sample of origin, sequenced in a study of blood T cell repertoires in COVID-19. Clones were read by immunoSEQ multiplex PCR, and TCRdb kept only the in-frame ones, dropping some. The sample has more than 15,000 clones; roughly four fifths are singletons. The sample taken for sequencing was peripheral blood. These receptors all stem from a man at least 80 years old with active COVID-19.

The CDR3 here is CASAPQYQETQYF. The CDR3 DNA follows: TGTGCTAGTGCCCCCCAGTACCAAGAGACCCAGTACTTC. V is TRBV12-5 and J is TRBJ2-5; D remains unclear. CDR3 length: 13 amino acids. Trimming left V 7 bases short and J 0 bases short, with 9 bases between. Germline V gene sequence: CDR1 LGHNT, CDR2 FRNRAP.

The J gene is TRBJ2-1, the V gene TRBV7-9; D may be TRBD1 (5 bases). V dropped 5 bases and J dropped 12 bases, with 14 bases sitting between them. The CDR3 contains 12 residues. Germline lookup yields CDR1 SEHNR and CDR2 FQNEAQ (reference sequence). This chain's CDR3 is CASSRTSDRQFF. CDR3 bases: TGTGCCAGCAGCCGAACCTCAGACAGGCAGTTCTTC.

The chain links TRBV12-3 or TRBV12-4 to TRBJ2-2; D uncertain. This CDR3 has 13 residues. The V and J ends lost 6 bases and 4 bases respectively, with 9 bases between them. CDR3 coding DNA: TGTGCCAGCAGGGCCCTAGTCACCGGGGAGCTGTTTTTT. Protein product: CASRALVTGELFF.

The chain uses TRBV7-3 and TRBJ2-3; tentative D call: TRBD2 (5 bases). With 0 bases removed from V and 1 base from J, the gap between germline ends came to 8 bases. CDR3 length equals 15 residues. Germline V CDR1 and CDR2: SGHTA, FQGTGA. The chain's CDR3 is CASSLTSGRTDTQYF. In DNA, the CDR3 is TGTGCCAGCAGCTTAACCAGCGGACGCACAGATACGCAGTATTTT.

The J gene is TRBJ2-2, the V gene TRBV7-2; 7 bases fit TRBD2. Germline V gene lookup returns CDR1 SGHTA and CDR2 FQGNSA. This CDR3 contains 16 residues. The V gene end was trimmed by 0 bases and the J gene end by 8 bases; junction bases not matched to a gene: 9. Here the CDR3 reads CASSLAGTTHRGELFF. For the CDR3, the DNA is TGTGCCAGCAGCTTAGCCGGGACTACCCATCGGGGGGAGCTGTTTTTT. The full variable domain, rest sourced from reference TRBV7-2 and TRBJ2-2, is GAGVSQSPSNKVTEKGKDVELRCDPISGHTALYWYRQSLGQGLEFLIYFQGNSAPDKSGLPSDRFSAERTGGSVSTLTIQRTQQEDSAVYLCASSLAGTTHRGELFFGEGSRLTVL.

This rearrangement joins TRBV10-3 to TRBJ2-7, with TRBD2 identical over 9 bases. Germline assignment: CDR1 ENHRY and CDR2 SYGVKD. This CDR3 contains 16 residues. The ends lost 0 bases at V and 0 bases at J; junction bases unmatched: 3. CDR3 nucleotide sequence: TGTGCCATCAGTGAGTCAGGCGGGAGGGGCTCCTACGAGCAGTACTTC. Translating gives CAISESGGRGSYEQYF.

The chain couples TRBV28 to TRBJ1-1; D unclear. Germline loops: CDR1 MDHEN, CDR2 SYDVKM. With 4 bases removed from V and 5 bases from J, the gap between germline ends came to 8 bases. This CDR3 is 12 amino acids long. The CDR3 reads CASSSRGTEAFF. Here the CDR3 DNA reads TGTGCCAGCAGTTCCCGGGGTACTGAAGCTTTCTTT.

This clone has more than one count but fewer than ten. The CDR3 region has the DNA TGTGCCAGTCGTCTAGGGGACAGCAAGTACTTC. Residues: CASRLGDSKYF. The V call is TRBV19, the J call TRBJ2-7, with TRBD1 matching over 7 bases. This CDR3 region has 11 residues. The V gene end was trimmed by 8 bases and the J gene end by 11 bases; junction bases not matched to a gene: 9. Germline V CDR1 and CDR2: LNHDA, SQIVND (reference sequence).

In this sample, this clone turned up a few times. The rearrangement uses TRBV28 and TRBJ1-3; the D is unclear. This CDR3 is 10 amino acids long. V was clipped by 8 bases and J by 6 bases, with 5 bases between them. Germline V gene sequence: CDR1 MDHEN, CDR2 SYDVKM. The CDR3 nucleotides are TGTGCCAGCGTTAAAAACACCATATATTTT. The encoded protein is CASVKNTIYF.

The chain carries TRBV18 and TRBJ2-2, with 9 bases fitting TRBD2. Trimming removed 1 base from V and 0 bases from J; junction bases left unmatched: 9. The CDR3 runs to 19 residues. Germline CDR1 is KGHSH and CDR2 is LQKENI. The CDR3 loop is CASSPRLIAGAANTGELFF. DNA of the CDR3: TGTGCCAGCTCACCACGTCTAATAGCGGGAGCCGCGAACACCGGGGAGCTGTTTTTT.

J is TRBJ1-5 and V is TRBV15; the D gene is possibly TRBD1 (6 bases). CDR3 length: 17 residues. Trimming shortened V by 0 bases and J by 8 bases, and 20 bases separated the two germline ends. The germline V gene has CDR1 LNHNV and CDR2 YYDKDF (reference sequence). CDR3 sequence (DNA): TGTGCCACCAGCAGAGATTCCCAGGGGAGCTTGCGGGAGCCCCAGCATTTT. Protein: CATSRDSQGSLREPQHF.

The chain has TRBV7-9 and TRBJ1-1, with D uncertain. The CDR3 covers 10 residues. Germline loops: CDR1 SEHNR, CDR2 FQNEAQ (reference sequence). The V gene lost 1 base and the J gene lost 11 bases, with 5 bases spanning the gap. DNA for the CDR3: TGTGCCAGCAGCTTAGGGGCGGCTTTCTTT. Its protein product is CASSLGAAFF.

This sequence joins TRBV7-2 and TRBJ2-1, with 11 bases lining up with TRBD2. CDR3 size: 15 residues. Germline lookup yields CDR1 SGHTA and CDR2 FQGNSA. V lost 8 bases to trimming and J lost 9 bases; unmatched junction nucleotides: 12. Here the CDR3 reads CASGLPGLADSEQFF. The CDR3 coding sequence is TGTGCCAGCGGATTACCGGGACTAGCGGATTCTGAGCAGTTCTTC.

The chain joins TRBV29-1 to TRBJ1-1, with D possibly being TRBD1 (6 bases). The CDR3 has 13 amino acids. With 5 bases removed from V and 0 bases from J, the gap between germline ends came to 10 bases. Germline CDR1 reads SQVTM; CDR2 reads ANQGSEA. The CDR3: CSVLRGMNTEAFF. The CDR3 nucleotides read TGCAGCGTTCTCAGGGGCATGAACACTGAAGCTTTCTTT. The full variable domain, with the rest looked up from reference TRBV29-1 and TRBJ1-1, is SAVISQKPSRDICQRGTSLTIQCQVDSQVTMMFWYRQQPGQSLTLIATANQGSEATYESGFVIDKFPISRPNLTFSTLTVSNMSPEDSSIYLCSVLRGMNTEAFFGQGTRLTVV.

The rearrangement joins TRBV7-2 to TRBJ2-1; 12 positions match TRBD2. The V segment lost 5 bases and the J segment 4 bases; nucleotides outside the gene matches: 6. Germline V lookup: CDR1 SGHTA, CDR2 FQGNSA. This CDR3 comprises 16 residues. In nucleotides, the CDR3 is TGTGCCAGCAGCCTCACTAGCGGGAGGACTTACAATGAGCAGTTCTTC. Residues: CASSLTSGRTYNEQFF.

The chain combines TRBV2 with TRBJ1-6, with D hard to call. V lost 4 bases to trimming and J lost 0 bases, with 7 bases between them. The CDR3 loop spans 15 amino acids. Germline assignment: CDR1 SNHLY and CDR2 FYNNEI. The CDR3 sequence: CASSGGSSYNSPLHF. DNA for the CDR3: TGTGCCAGCAGTGGAGGGAGCTCCTATAATTCACCCCTCCACTTT. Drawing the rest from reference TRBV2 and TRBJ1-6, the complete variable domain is EPEVTQTPSHQVTQMGQEVILRCVPISNHLYFYWYRQILGQKVEFLVSFYNNEISEKSEIFDDQFSVERPDGSNFTLKIRSTKLEDSAMYFCASSGGSSYNSPLHFGNGTRLTVT.

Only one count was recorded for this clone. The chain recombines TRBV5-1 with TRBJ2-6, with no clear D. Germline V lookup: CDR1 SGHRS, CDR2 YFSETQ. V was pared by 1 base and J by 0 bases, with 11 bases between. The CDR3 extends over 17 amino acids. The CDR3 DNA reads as TGCGCCAGCAGCTTGAGCCCTCCTACCTCTGGGGCCAACGTCCTGACTTTC. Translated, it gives CASSLSPPTSGANVLTF.

CDR3: CASTPTGGGDNEQFF. The DNA for the CDR3 is TGTGCCAGCACCCCAACTGGCGGGGGAGACAATGAGCAGTTCTTC. The chain joins TRBV7-9 to TRBJ2-1; 7 bases are shared with TRBD2. Germline values: CDR1 SEHNR, CDR2 FQNEAQ (reference sequence). This CDR3 has 15 amino acids. Trimming took 7 bases from V and 5 from J; bases not matched to a gene: 11.

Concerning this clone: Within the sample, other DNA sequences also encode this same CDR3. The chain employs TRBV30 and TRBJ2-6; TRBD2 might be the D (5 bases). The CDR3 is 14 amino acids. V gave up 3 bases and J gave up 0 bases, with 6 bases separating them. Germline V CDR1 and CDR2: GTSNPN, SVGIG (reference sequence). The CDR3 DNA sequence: TGTGCCTGGAGCCGGGACTCTGGGGCCAACGTCCTGACTTTC. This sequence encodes CAWSRDSGANVLTF.

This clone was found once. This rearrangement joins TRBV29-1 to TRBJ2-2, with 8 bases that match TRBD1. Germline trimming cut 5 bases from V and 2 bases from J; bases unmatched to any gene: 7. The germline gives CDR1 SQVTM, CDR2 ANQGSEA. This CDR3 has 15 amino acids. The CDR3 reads CSVQTGTGNTGELFF. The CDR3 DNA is TGCAGCGTTCAAACCGGGACAGGAAACACCGGGGAGCTGTTTTTT.

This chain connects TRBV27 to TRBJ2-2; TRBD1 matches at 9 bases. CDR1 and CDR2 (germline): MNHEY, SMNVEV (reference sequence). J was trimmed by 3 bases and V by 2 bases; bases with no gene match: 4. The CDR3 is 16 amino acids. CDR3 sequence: CASSLRDRVDTGELFF. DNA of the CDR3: TGTGCCAGCAGTTTACGGGACAGGGTGGACACCGGGGAGCTGTTTTTT.

In DNA form, the CDR3 reads TGTGCCAGCGGGGACACGGGAGGTCAGCCCCAGCATTTT. Translated, it gives CASGDTGGQPQHF. The chain joins TRBV6-5 to TRBJ1-5, with a weak D call TRBD1 (6 bases). Germline CDR1 MNHEY, CDR2 SVGAGI. The germline V and J ends were trimmed by 8 bases and 6 bases, with 14 bases remaining between them. The CDR3 is 13 residues long.

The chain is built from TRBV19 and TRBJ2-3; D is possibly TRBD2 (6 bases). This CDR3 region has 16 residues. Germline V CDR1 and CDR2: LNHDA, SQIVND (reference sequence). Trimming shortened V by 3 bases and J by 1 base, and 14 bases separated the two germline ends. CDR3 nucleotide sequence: TGTGCCAGTAGTATGTTTGCCGGGAGAGGCACAGATACGCAGTATTTT. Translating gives CASSMFAGRGTDTQYF.

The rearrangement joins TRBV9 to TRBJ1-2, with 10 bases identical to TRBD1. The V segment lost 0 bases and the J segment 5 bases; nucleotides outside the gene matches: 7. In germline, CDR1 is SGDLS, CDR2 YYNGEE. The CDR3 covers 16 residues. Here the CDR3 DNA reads TGTGCCAGCAGCGTAGCCCCGGACAGGGGGGGATATGGCTACACCTTC. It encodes CASSVAPDRGGYGYTF.

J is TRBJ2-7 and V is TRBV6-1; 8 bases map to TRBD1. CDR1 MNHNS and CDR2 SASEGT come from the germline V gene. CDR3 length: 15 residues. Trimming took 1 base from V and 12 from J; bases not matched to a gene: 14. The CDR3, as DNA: TGTGCCAGCAGTGAAGATCGGGACAGGAGAGGAACGCTGTACTTC. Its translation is CASSEDRDRRGTLYF.

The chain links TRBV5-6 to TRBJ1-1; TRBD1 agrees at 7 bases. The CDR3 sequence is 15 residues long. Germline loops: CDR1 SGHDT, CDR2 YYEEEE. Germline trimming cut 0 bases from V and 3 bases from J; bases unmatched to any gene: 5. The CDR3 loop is CASSLGHRGYTEAFF. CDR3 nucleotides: TGTGCCAGCAGCTTGGGTCACAGGGGTTACACTGAAGCTTTCTTT.

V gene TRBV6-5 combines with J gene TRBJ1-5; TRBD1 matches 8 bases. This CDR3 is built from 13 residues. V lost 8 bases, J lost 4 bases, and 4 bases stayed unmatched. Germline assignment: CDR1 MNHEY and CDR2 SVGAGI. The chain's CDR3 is CASGDRQNQPQHF. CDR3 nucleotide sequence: TGTGCCAGCGGGGACAGGCAAAATCAGCCCCAGCATTTT.

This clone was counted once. The CDR3 loop reads CASSQRVNTGVNSPLHF. The CDR3 bases are TGTGCCAGCAGCCAGAGGGTAAACACAGGGGTAAATTCACCCCTCCACTTT. The chain is built from TRBV7-2 and TRBJ1-6; 7 nucleotides agree with TRBD1. CDR3 size: 17 residues. J was trimmed by 7 bases and V by 5 bases; bases with no gene match: 14. The germline V gene encodes CDR1 SGHTA and CDR2 FQGNSA.

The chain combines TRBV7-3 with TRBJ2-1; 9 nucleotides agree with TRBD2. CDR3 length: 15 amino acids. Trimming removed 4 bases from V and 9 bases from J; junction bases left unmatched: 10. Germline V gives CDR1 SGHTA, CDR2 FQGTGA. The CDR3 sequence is CASSSGPSGTGEQFF. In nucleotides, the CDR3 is TGTGCCAGCAGCTCCGGCCCTAGCGGGACGGGTGAGCAGTTCTTC.

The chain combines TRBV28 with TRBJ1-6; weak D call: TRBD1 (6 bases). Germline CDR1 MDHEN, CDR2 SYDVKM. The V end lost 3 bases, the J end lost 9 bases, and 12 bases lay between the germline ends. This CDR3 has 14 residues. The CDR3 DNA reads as TGTGCCAGCAGTTTGCGGGGGCGAACTTCACCCCTCCACTTT. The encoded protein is CASSLRGRTSPLHF. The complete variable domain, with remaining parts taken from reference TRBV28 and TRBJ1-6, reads DVKVTQSSRYLVKRTGEKVFLECVQDMDHENMFWYRQDPGLGLRLIYFSYDVKMKEKGDIPEGYSVSREKKERFSLILESASTNQTSMYLCASSLRGRTSPLHFGNGTRLTVT.

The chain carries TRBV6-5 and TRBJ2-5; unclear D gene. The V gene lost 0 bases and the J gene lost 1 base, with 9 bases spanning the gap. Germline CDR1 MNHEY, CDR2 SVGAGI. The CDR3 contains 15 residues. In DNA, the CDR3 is TGTGCCAGCAGTTACTCTGGGCAGCTCCAAGAGACCCAGTACTTC. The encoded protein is CASSYSGQLQETQYF.